Reported below is one T cell receptor beta chain. CDR3 length equals 17 residues. V shed 3 bases and J 0 bases; nucleotides not matched to a gene: 7. CDR1 and CDR2 (germline): KGHDR, SFDVKD. This sample was taken from a study of response to subunit inactivated influenza vaccine. TCRdb analysed the RT-PCR reads with MiXCR anew, one entry per CDR3 protein. The top ten clones hold 10% to 15% of a sample with around 570,000 distinct CDR3 sequences, roughly 8.2% of them seen once. This TCR came from a man between 50 and 70 years old who received an inactivated influenza vaccine. V is TRBV24-1 and J is TRBJ2-1; 7 bases fit TRBD2. This specimen consisted of PBMCs from blood, obtained roughly 24 months after vaccination. CDR3 in DNA: TGTGCCACCAGTGATAAAGTGACTAGCCTCTCCTACAATGAGCAGTTCTTC. Protein sequence: CATSDKVTSLSYNEQFF.